This entry is about one T cell receptor beta chain. Its antigen is undetermined. Findings and limits, study-wide: Tumor memory CD4+ T cell TCR gene usage was found to cluster with blood and lymph node memory CD4+ cells and with lymph node naive CD4+ cells. Whole repertoires were not studied in the larger cohort, only one V-J beta rearrangement.

Treg sorting used a CD4+CD25+CD127-/low gate. CDR3 size: 15 residues. Per the germline V gene, CDR1 is MNHNS and CDR2 is SASEGT. V was cut by 1 base and J by 0 bases, with 9 bases left in between. After constant-region reverse-primer amplification, full-length variable regions underwent semi-nested PCR with Nested Universal Primer A. One entry per CDR3 protein, called by TCRdb with MiXCR from the 5' RACE reads. The data hold fewer than 50,000 distinct CDR3 sequences, with about a fifth observed a single time. This chain joins TRBV6-1 and TRBJ1-1; D unresolved. The sequenced sample was Tregs sorted from a lymph node. The sequence was obtained from a female donor with breast cancer. The CDR3 here is CASSEVGSMNTEAFF. The CDR3 DNA reads TGTGCCAGCAGTGAAGTGGGGAGCATGAACACTGAAGCTTTCTTT.